The next 16 T cell receptor beta chains were all read from a single sample in a study of cytomegalovirus exposure and HLA in healthy donors. In the PCR, 60 Vbeta and 13 Jbeta primers were used. Assay used: immunoSEQ multiplex PCR; TCRdb lists only in-frame clones, some missing. The table includes about 200,000 clones, 83% detected once. The sequencing sample was made of PBMCs. All receptors come from a girl aged 10-17 years in good health and CMV-seronegative.

This clone showed up just once. V is TRBV27 and J is TRBJ1-5; 9 positions agree with TRBD1. The germline gives CDR1 MNHEY, CDR2 SMNVEV (reference sequence). V gave up 5 bases and J gave up 3 bases; unmatched junction bases: 8. This CDR3 has 16 residues. CDR3 nucleotides: TGTGCCAGCAGTCCCCTCGGGACAGGGCCCAATCAGCCCCAGCATTTT. Translated, it gives CASSPLGTGPNQPQHF.

J is TRBJ2-3 and V is TRBV19, with D unresolved. Germline V lookup: CDR1 LNHDA, CDR2 SQIVND (reference sequence). Trimming removed 3 bases at V and 2 bases at J, with 9 bases between. CDR3 length equals 14 residues. For the CDR3, the DNA is TGTGCCAGTAGTATCGCGACTCCCACAGATACGCAGTATTTT. Residues: CASSIATPTDTQYF.

This chain connects TRBV5-1 to TRBJ2-2, with 7 bases identical to TRBD2. The CDR3 has 16 amino acids. V was clipped by 6 bases and J by 4 bases; unmatched bases: 12. CDR1 and CDR2 from the germline V gene are SGHRS and YFSETQ. CDR3: CASKSIGGSGTGELFF. In nucleotides, the CDR3 is TGCGCCAGCAAATCTATCGGCGGGAGCGGCACCGGGGAGCTGTTTTTT.

The genes are TRBV30 and TRBJ1-2, with D tentatively TRBD1 (5 bases). Germline V gene sequence: CDR1 GTSNPN, CDR2 SVGIG (reference sequence). V gave up 0 bases and J gave up 13 bases, with 12 bases separating them. The CDR3 is made up of 11 amino acids. CDR3 in DNA: TGTGCCTGGAGTGTAGCCAGGGCTGTCACCTTC. Its translation is CAWSVARAVTF.

J is TRBJ1-1 and V is TRBV19; D perhaps matches TRBD1 (6 bases). Germline V CDR1 and CDR2: LNHDA, SQIVND (reference sequence). The CDR3 covers 15 residues. The V and J ends lost 1 base and 1 base respectively, with 10 bases between them. CDR3 bases: TGTGCCAGTAGTATAGTGCCAGGGGAGAACACTGAAGCTTTCTTT. Translating it yields CASSIVPGENTEAFF.

The CDR3 DNA reads as TGTGCCAGCAACAGTTACAATGAGCAGTTCTTC. Protein product: CASNSYNEQFF. V and J are TRBV2 and TRBJ2-1; D not resolved. CDR1 SNHLY and CDR2 FYNNEI come from the germline V gene. V was clipped by 7 bases and J by 4 bases, with 5 bases between them. This CDR3 is built from 11 residues.

The chain has TRBV5-1 and TRBJ1-2; 9 bases map to TRBD1. The V gene end was trimmed by 1 base and the J gene end by 6 bases; junction bases not matched to a gene: 10. CDR1 and CDR2 from the germline V gene are SGHRS and YFSETQ. This CDR3 is built from 16 residues. CDR3 DNA sequence: TGCGCCAGCAGCTTGCGTGGTGGGGACAGGGTTGATGGCTACACCTTC. Translated, it gives CASSLRGGDRVDGYTF. The full variable domain, completed using reference TRBV5-1 and TRBJ1-2, is KAGVTQTPRYLIKTRGQQVTLSCSPISGHRSVSWYQQTPGQGLQFLFEYFSETQRNKGNFPGRFSGRQFSNSRSEMNVSTLELGDSALYLCASSLRGGDRVDGYTFGSGTRLTVV.

V usage is TRBV11-2 and J usage is TRBJ1-4; TRBD1 is a possible D gene (5 bases). The ends were cut back, 5 bases at V and 3 bases at J, with 16 bases in the middle. CDR1 SGHAT and CDR2 FQNNGV come from the germline V gene. This CDR3 region has 16 residues. The CDR3 reads CASSQAGGSSNEKLFF. CDR3 DNA sequence: TGTGCCAGCAGCCAGGCTGGGGGGTCGTCTAATGAAAAACTGTTTTTT. Filled out from reference TRBV11-2 and TRBJ1-4, the complete variable domain reads EAGVAQSPRYKIIEKRQSVAFWCNPISGHATLYWYQQILGQGPKLLIQFQNNGVVDDSQLPKDRFSAERLKGVDSTLKIQPAKLEDSAVYLCASSQAGGSSNEKLFFGSGTQLSVL.

V usage is TRBV7-2 and J usage is TRBJ1-5; D remains unclear. Germline V lookup: CDR1 SGHTA, CDR2 FQGNSA. This CDR3 region has 15 residues. V lost 2 bases to trimming and J lost 4 bases, with 12 bases between them. The CDR3 loop is CASSLYNMINQPQHF. The CDR3 coding sequence is TGTGCCAGCAGCTTATATAACATGATTAATCAGCCCCAGCATTTT.

In this sample, this clone turned up a few times. The chain couples TRBV7-3 to TRBJ2-7, with TRBD1 as a possible D gene (6 bases). Germline V lookup: CDR1 SGHTA, CDR2 FQGTGA. The V and J ends lost 5 bases and 3 bases respectively, with 14 bases between them. The CDR3 spans 14 residues. The CDR3 protein is CASSPEGGHYEQYF. CDR3 bases: TGTGCCAGCAGCCCTGAAGGGGGACACTACGAGCAGTACTTC.

The rearrangement uses TRBV20-1 and TRBJ1-1; D not certain. The CDR3 extends over 10 amino acids. Between the trimmed V and J ends, which lost 6 bases and 8 bases, there was a span of 10 bases. CDR1 and CDR2 from the germline V gene are DFQATT and SNEGSKA (reference sequence). CDR3 region: CSAQRREAFF. DNA for the CDR3: TGCAGTGCGCAGAGGAGGGAAGCTTTCTTT.

The chain joins TRBV11-2 to TRBJ2-3, with D tentatively TRBD1 (6 bases). The CDR3 is made up of 14 amino acids. Trimming removed 5 bases from V and 11 bases from J, with 20 bases in between. Germline V gene lookup returns CDR1 SGHAT and CDR2 FQNNGV. The CDR3 here is CASSAHQTGVGQYF. In DNA, the CDR3 is TGTGCCAGCAGCGCCCATCAGACAGGAGTAGGGCAGTATTTT.

The chain is built from TRBV7-3 and TRBJ2-5, with 10 bases lining up with TRBD2. Trimming at V came to 5 bases and at J to 5 bases, leaving 11 bases not matched to a gene. The length of the CDR3 is 16 residues. CDR1 is SGHTA and CDR2 is FQGTGA in the germline V gene. The CDR3 protein is CASSRSSGGPGETQYF. The CDR3 nucleotides are TGTGCCAGCAGCAGATCTAGCGGGGGTCCCGGGGAGACCCAGTACTTC.

The gene calls are TRBV9 and TRBJ2-3, with TRBD1 as a possible D gene (6 bases). The V gene's germline CDR1 is SGDLS and CDR2 YYNGEE. Trimming left V 3 bases short and J 2 bases short, with 19 bases between. The CDR3 is 17 amino acids. CDR3 nucleotide sequence: TGTGCCAGCAGCGGGAGCAGGGGACAAATCCTCACAGATACGCAGTATTTT. Translated, it gives CASSGSRGQILTDTQYF.

The rearrangement links TRBV19 to TRBJ2-7, with a weak D call TRBD1 (5 bases). This CDR3 spans 16 amino acids. Trimming removed 1 base at V and 5 bases at J, with 18 bases between. Germline assignment: CDR1 LNHDA and CDR2 SQIVND (reference sequence). For the CDR3, the DNA is TGTGCCAGTAGTATAGCAGCCGACAGAATGACCCACGAGCAGTACTTC. It codes for CASSIAADRMTHEQYF.

The rearrangement joins TRBV28 to TRBJ1-3, with D uncertain. Per germline, CDR1 MDHEN and CDR2 SYDVKM. CDR3 length: 15 amino acids. V lost 6 bases, J lost 7 bases, and 19 bases lay in between. The DNA of the CDR3 is TGTGCCAGCAGGCAAAACCGGGTCCGGCGGAACACCATATATTTT. Translation: CASRQNRVRRNTIYF.